This is a list of T cell receptor beta chains from one sample in a study of blood T cell repertoires in COVID-19. Sequenced by immunoSEQ multiplex PCR; TCRdb stores in-frame clones only, minus some. This table has 20,000 to 25,000 clones, about nine tenths appearing once. The source material was peripheral blood. Every receptor here comes from a human donor with active COVID-19. The donor label of this sample is uncertain. Both conserved end residues are part of each CDR3. The order of the fields is clone size, J gene, D gene, V gene, CDR3 length, CDR3 protein, CDR3 DNA. D genes are given only for firm matches. Size is omitted from some rows. Given values are once, few, many or a class for expanded clones.

size: -
J: TRBJ2-3
D: -
V: TRBV11-2
length: 12
CDR3: CASSLVLDTQYF
DNA: TGTGCCAGCAGCTTAGTATTAGATACGCAGTATTTT

size: -
J: TRBJ2-7
D: -
V: TRBV7-8
length: 16
CDR3: CASSSPRDSLTYEQYF
DNA: TGTGCCAGCAGCTCGCCTCGGGACTCCTTAACCTACGAGCAGTACTTC

size: few
J: TRBJ2-2
D: -
V: TRBV7-3
length: 15
CDR3: CASSLGQGNTGELFF
DNA: TGTGCCAGCAGCTTGGGCCAGGGAAACACCGGGGAGCTGTTTTTT

size: -
J: TRBJ1-6
D: -
V: TRBV2
length: 15
CDR3: CASSESPGVGSPLHF
DNA: TGTGCCAGCAGTGAATCCCCGGGGGTGGGTTCACCCCTCCACTTT

size: -
J: TRBJ2-3
D: TRBD2
V: TRBV19
length: 15
CDR3: CASSRAGGPPDTQYF
DNA: TGTGCCAGTAGTAGAGCGGGAGGGCCTCCAGATACGCAGTATTTT

size: -
J: TRBJ2-5
D: TRBD2
V: TRBV6-2/TRBV6-3
length: 15
CDR3: CASSYEGLARETQYF
DNA: TGTGCCAGCAGTTACGAGGGACTAGCACGAGAGACCCAGTACTTC

size: few
J: TRBJ2-7
D: TRBD2
V: TRBV6-2/TRBV6-3
length: 13
CDR3: CASSRGGFDEQYF
DNA: TGTGCCAGCAGTCGCGGGGGTTTCGACGAGCAGTACTTC

size: -
J: TRBJ2-3
D: TRBD2
V: TRBV7-9
length: 16
CDR3: CASSLPSGGRTDTQYF
DNA: TGTGCCAGCAGCTTGCCTAGCGGGGGGCGCACAGATACGCAGTATTTT

size: -
J: TRBJ2-5
D: -
V: TRBV4-3
length: 16
CDR3: CASSQFTQLAGETQYF
DNA: TGCGCCAGCAGCCAATTCACGCAACTGGCGGGAGAGACCCAGTACTTC

size: -
J: TRBJ2-7
D: TRBD2
V: TRBV5-4
length: 14
CDR3: CASSLTGGGYEQYF
DNA: TGTGCCAGCAGCCTGACGGGGGGAGGGTACGAGCAGTACTTC

size: once
J: TRBJ1-1
D: -
V: TRBV18
length: 14
CDR3: CASSQGDPGTEAFF
DNA: TGTGCCAGCTCCCAAGGGGATCCTGGGACTGAAGCTTTCTTT

size: -
J: TRBJ2-7
D: -
V: TRBV5-1
length: 12
CDR3: CAQVSLRKEQYF
DNA: TGCGCCCAGGTAAGCCTACGGAAGGAGCAGTACTTC

size: once
J: TRBJ2-3
D: TRBD2
V: TRBV7-3
length: 15
CDR3: CASSLTSTGTDTQYF
DNA: TGTGCCAGCAGCTTGACTAGCACGGGCACAGATACGCAGTATTTT

size: -
J: TRBJ1-4
D: -
V: TRBV21-1
length: 13
CDR3: CASIRDRDEKLFF
DNA: TGTGCCAGCATCCGGGACAGGGATGAAAAACTGTTTTTT

size: -
J: TRBJ2-5
D: -
V: TRBV29-1
length: 14
CDR3: CSVDGPQGRGTQYF
DNA: TGCAGCGTTGATGGCCCACAGGGCAGGGGGACCCAGTACTTC

size: once
J: TRBJ2-3
D: -
V: TRBV5-4
length: 15
CDR3: CASSLGRGRTDTQYF
DNA: TGTGCCAGCAGCTTGGGCAGGGGTCGCACAGATACGCAGTATTTT

size: few
J: TRBJ2-7
D: -
V: TRBV27
length: 14
CDR3: CASSPLDSTYEQYF
DNA: TGTGCCAGCAGTCCCTTAGACAGTACCTACGAGCAGTACTTC

size: -
J: TRBJ1-2
D: -
V: TRBV10-3
length: 12
CDR3: CAITDGGYGYTF
DNA: TGTGCCATCACCGACGGGGGCTATGGCTACACCTTC

size: -
J: TRBJ1-4
D: -
V: TRBV6-4
length: 16
CDR3: CASKISTTGGREKLFF
DNA: TGTGCCAGCAAAATCTCCACTACTGGGGGGAGAGAAAAACTGTTTTTT

size: once
J: TRBJ2-2
D: TRBD2
V: TRBV18
length: 15
CDR3: CASSPSGRDTGELFF
DNA: TGTGCCAGCTCACCAAGCGGGAGGGACACCGGGGAGCTGTTTTTT

size: -
J: TRBJ2-7
D: -
V: TRBV7-2
length: 14
CDR3: CASSLDWTGYEQYF
DNA: TGTGCCAGCAGCTTAGATTGGACTGGCTACGAGCAGTACTTC

size: medium-sized
J: TRBJ2-2
D: -
V: TRBV3-1/TRBV3-2
length: 14
CDR3: CASSQEGGPGELFF
DNA: TGTGCCAGCAGCCAAGAGGGGGGGCCCGGGGAGCTGTTTTTT

size: -
J: TRBJ2-5
D: TRBD1
V: TRBV7-9
length: 15
CDR3: CATHVNPGQVETQYF
DNA: TGTGCCACCCACGTTAACCCGGGACAGGTGGAGACCCAGTACTTC

size: -
J: TRBJ1-3
D: TRBD1
V: TRBV3-1/TRBV3-2
length: 15
CDR3: CASSLRTGSGNTIYF
DNA: TGTGCCAGCAGCCTTAGGACAGGGTCTGGAAACACCATATATTTT

size: few
J: TRBJ1-5
D: -
V: TRBV4-1
length: 16
CDR3: CASSQVLPRGPQPQHF
DNA: TGCGCCAGCAGCCAAGTACTGCCCCGGGGTCCTCAGCCCCAGCATTTT

size: -
J: TRBJ2-3
D: -
V: TRBV7-9
length: 16
CDR3: CASSYSTESSTDTQYF
DNA: TGTGCCAGCAGCTACTCGACAGAAAGTTCCACAGATACGCAGTATTTT

size: -
J: TRBJ2-1
D: TRBD2
V: TRBV7-8
length: 15
CDR3: CASSLGTSGGHEQFF
DNA: TGTGCCAGCAGCTTAGGGACTAGCGGGGGGCATGAGCAGTTCTTC

size: -
J: TRBJ1-5
D: -
V: TRBV6-5
length: 13
CDR3: CASSQNSNQPQHF
DNA: TGTGCCAGCAGTCAAAATAGCAATCAGCCCCAGCATTTT

size: -
J: TRBJ2-1
D: -
V: TRBV29-1
length: 14
CDR3: CSVELDLSYNEQFF
DNA: TGCAGCGTTGAACTAGATCTATCCTACAATGAGCAGTTCTTC

size: -
J: TRBJ2-3
D: TRBD2
V: TRBV5-4
length: 15
CDR3: CASSWGLAGEGTQYF
DNA: TGTGCCAGCAGCTGGGGACTAGCGGGAGAGGGTACGCAGTATTTT

size: -
J: TRBJ2-7
D: TRBD1
V: TRBV6-5
length: 15
CDR3: CASGRTRTGAYEQYF
DNA: TGTGCCAGCGGACGTACCCGGACAGGTGCCTACGAGCAGTACTTC

size: -
J: TRBJ1-1
D: -
V: TRBV5-6
length: 15
CDR3: CASSSLGREDTEAFF
DNA: TGTGCCAGCAGCTCACTCGGACGGGAGGACACTGAAGCTTTCTTT

size: -
J: TRBJ2-7
D: -
V: TRBV5-6
length: 13
CDR3: CASSLRSAYEQYF
DNA: TGTGCCAGCAGCTTGCGGTCCGCCTACGAGCAGTACTTC

size: -
J: TRBJ2-1
D: -
V: TRBV19
length: 13
CDR3: CASSTRDYNEQFF
DNA: TGTGCCAGTAGTACCAGGGACTACAATGAGCAGTTCTTC

size: -
J: TRBJ1-2
D: -
V: TRBV28
length: 13
CDR3: CASSLQQGKGYTF
DNA: TGTGCCAGCAGTCTCCAACAGGGAAAGGGCTACACCTTC

size: -
J: TRBJ2-5
D: -
V: TRBV11-3
length: 15
CDR3: CASRVLPEEQETQYF
DNA: TGTGCCAGCAGAGTACTACCGGAAGAACAAGAGACCCAGTACTTC

size: -
J: TRBJ2-2
D: -
V: TRBV2
length: 14
CDR3: CASKGGVTTGELFF
DNA: TGTGCCAGCAAGGGGGGGGTGACCACCGGGGAGCTGTTTTTT

size: -
J: TRBJ1-1
D: TRBD1
V: TRBV3-1/TRBV3-2
length: 13
CDR3: CASSLGQDGEAFF
DNA: TGTGCCAGCAGCCTCGGACAGGACGGGGAAGCTTTCTTT

size: -
J: TRBJ2-6
D: -
V: TRBV11-3
length: 15
CDR3: CASSPEVSGANVLTF
DNA: TGTGCCAGCAGCCCAGAGGTCTCTGGGGCCAACGTCCTGACTTTC

size: -
J: TRBJ2-7
D: -
V: TRBV27
length: 13
CDR3: CASSLQGSYEQYF
DNA: TGTGCCAGCAGTTTACAGGGATCCTACGAGCAGTACTTC

size: -
J: TRBJ2-2
D: -
V: TRBV9
length: 15
CDR3: CASSVVPEATGELFF
DNA: TGTGCCAGCAGCGTAGTCCCTGAGGCCACCGGGGAGCTGTTTTTT

size: few
J: TRBJ1-2
D: TRBD1
V: TRBV4-1
length: 13
CDR3: CASSQATGVGYTF
DNA: TGCGCCAGCAGCCAGGCGACAGGGGTCGGCTACACCTTC

size: -
J: TRBJ2-3
D: TRBD1
V: TRBV7-3
length: 17
CDR3: CASSLRGDRVFTDTQYF
DNA: TGTGCCAGCAGCTTAAGGGGCGACAGGGTCTTTACAGATACGCAGTATTTT

size: -
J: TRBJ2-7
D: -
V: TRBV7-2
length: 13
CDR3: CASSLGGHYEQYF
DNA: TGTGCCAGCAGCTTAGGGGGGCACTACGAGCAGTACTTC

size: -
J: TRBJ2-7
D: -
V: TRBV3-1/TRBV3-2
length: 13
CDR3: CASSRRDTYEQYF
DNA: TGTGCCAGCAGCCGCAGGGATACCTACGAGCAGTACTTC

size: -
J: TRBJ2-1
D: TRBD2
V: TRBV27
length: 16
CDR3: CASSLRGLAGANEQFF
DNA: TGTGCCAGCAGTTTACGAGGCCTAGCGGGAGCCAATGAGCAGTTCTTC

size: -
J: TRBJ1-1
D: -
V: TRBV29-1
length: 12
CDR3: CSVEDPTSHGFF
DNA: TGCAGCGTTGAAGATCCCACTTCCCACGGTTTCTTT

size: -
J: TRBJ2-7
D: TRBD2
V: TRBV4-2
length: 14
CDR3: CASSQEGGRNEQYF
DNA: TGTGCCAGCAGCCAAGAGGGCGGGAGGAACGAGCAGTACTTC

size: -
J: TRBJ2-7
D: TRBD1
V: TRBV27
length: 14
CDR3: CATKSGQGRYEQYF
DNA: TGTGCCACCAAGTCGGGACAGGGGAGGTACGAGCAGTACTTC

size: once
J: TRBJ1-4
D: -
V: TRBV6-6
length: 15
CDR3: CASSPAAGGNEKLFF
DNA: TGTGCCAGCAGTCCCGCCGCGGGGGGAAATGAAAAACTGTTTTTT

size: -
J: TRBJ2-1
D: -
V: TRBV3-1/TRBV3-2
length: 15
CDR3: CASSQDGGAHNEQFF
DNA: TGTGCCAGCAGCCAAGATGGGGGCGCCCACAATGAGCAGTTCTTC

size: -
J: TRBJ2-2
D: -
V: TRBV5-6
length: 16
CDR3: CASSLRGRKNTGELFF
DNA: TGTGCCAGCAGCTTAAGGGGCCGAAAGAACACCGGGGAGCTGTTTTTT

size: -
J: TRBJ2-7
D: -
V: TRBV10-2
length: 14
CDR3: CASSEAGQIYEQYF
DNA: TGCGCCAGCAGTGAGGCTGGACAGATTTACGAGCAGTACTTC

size: -
J: TRBJ2-1
D: TRBD1
V: TRBV28
length: 15
CDR3: CASSFGQGRYNEQFF
DNA: TGTGCCAGCAGTTTCGGACAGGGGAGATACAATGAGCAGTTCTTC

size: once
J: TRBJ2-1
D: -
V: TRBV7-2
length: 16
CDR3: CASSLSLVSAGNEQFF
DNA: TGTGCCAGCAGCTTATCACTAGTTTCCGCCGGCAATGAGCAGTTCTTC

size: -
J: TRBJ1-1
D: -
V: TRBV5-1
length: 15
CDR3: CASSIIQGGGTEAFF
DNA: TGCGCCAGCAGCATTATACAGGGTGGGGGCACTGAAGCTTTCTTT